In its sample, the clone carrying this T cell receptor (beta chain) was seen many times. Disease lasting under 3 months, a NOSPECS grade of at least 4, and a Clinical Activity Score of at least 3 were features of the ophthalmopathy patients. RNA transcripts were the template for amplifying TCR beta CDR3 regions. The HTBI set primed first-round TCR CDR3 RT-PCR. MiXCR, applied by TCRdb to the multiplex PCR reads, yields one record per CDR3 protein. This sample has hundreds of thousands of distinct CDR3 sequences; around 20% occur once, and the top ten carry about two fifths. This specimen comes from a study of T cells in Graves' hyperthyroidism and ophthalmopathy. Turning to the study itself: Pretreatment peripheral blood was obtained at initial diagnosis.

Trimming shortened V by 0 bases and J by 3 bases, and 12 bases separated the two germline ends. This CDR3 has 15 residues. The V gene's germline CDR1 is SGHAT and CDR2 FQNNGV. Sequenced input: blood. The sequence was collected from a man between 45 and 60 years old with Graves' ophthalmopathy. The chain links TRBV11-2 to TRBJ2-7; D is unresolved. The CDR3 protein is CASSLESPIVYEQYF. The CDR3, as DNA: TGTGCCAGCAGCTTAGAGAGCCCAATCGTCTACGAGCAGTACTTC.